Listed here are 4 T cell receptor beta chains from one sample, sequenced in a study of spatial heterogeneity in lung cancer. In TCRdb, the 5' RACE reads were re-called with MiXCR into one record per CDR3 protein. The sample contains some 37,000 distinct CDR3 sequences, around 7.5% of which appear only once. Time point denoted: sample taken at primary tumor resection. The sequences come from PBMCs, collected at surgery. The source of these receptors is a male donor with early-stage non-small cell lung cancer.

The V and J genes are TRBV5-8 and TRBJ2-1, with TRBD1 identical over 7 bases. With V trimmed by 0 bases and J by 7 bases, 10 bases remained unmatched. The CDR3 is 16 amino acids. Germline-derived CDR1 and CDR2 are SGHTS and YDEGEE. For the CDR3, the DNA is TGTGCCAGCAGCTTGGGAACAGGGGTCTTGGGAAATGAGCAGTTCTTC. Protein sequence: CASSLGTGVLGNEQFF.

This clonotype was observed at least ten times. The J gene is TRBJ1-2, the V gene TRBV6-5; perhaps TRBD1 as D (5 bases). V was trimmed by 5 bases and J by 4 bases, leaving 14 bases between them. The germline gives CDR1 MNHEY, CDR2 SVGAGI. The CDR3 consists of 14 residues. The CDR3 spells CASSRRDEPYGYTF. The CDR3 DNA follows: TGTGCCAGCAGTCGCCGGGACGAGCCCTATGGCTACACCTTC.

This clonotype came up a few times. The J gene is TRBJ2-1, the V gene TRBV12-3 or TRBV12-4; D is undetermined. This CDR3 is built from 13 residues. Trimming removed 4 bases at V and 3 bases at J, with 7 bases between. DNA of the CDR3: TGTGCCAGCAGTTCTTCCTTCTACAATGAGCAGTTCTTC. It is translated as CASSSSFYNEQFF.

The chain uses TRBV4-2 and TRBJ1-6; D is possibly TRBD1 (5 bases). Germline CDR1 and CDR2: LGHNA and YNFKEQ. V lost 0 bases, J lost 10 bases, and 13 bases lay in between. This CDR3 comprises 15 residues. CDR3 in DNA: TGTGCCAGCAGCCAAGATTCAGGGCAGAGCTCACCCCTCCACTTT. Translation: CASSQDSGQSSPLHF.